These 11 T cell receptor beta chains share one sample of origin, sequenced in a study of PD-L1 blockade in urothelial cancer. Assay: immunoSEQ multiplex PCR; the TCRdb copy retains only in-frame clones and omits some. The sample has 130,000 or so clones, approximately 84% seen once; the top ten hold under 3.5%. Described time point: pretreatment peripheral blood. Sequencing used PBMCs, obtained around atezolizumab (anti-PD-L1) treatment. Every receptor here comes from a man between 45 and 60 years old with urothelial cancer.

The V call is TRBV30, the J call TRBJ1-5, with 7 bases identical to TRBD1. Trimming removed 2 bases from V and 12 bases from J; junction bases left unmatched: 13. The CDR3 sequence is 14 residues long. Germline CDR1 reads GTSNPN; CDR2 reads SVGIG (reference sequence). The CDR3 DNA reads as TGTGCCTGGAGTATGACAGGGCGAACCTCTCGCCAGCATTTT. Protein product: CAWSMTGRTSRQHF.

The V call is TRBV25-1, the J call TRBJ1-2; the match to TRBD1 covers 8 bases. The ends lost 3 bases at V and 4 bases at J; junction bases unmatched: 10. This CDR3 has 16 amino acids. The V gene's germline CDR1 is MGHDK and CDR2 SYGVNS. The CDR3 bases are TGTGCCAGCAGTGATCTAACACGGACAGGGATCTATGGCTACACCTTC. Amino acids: CASSDLTRTGIYGYTF.

The chain employs TRBV28 and TRBJ2-3; 7 bases are shared with TRBD1. V was pared by 6 bases and J by 2 bases, with 8 bases of the junction left unmatched. The CDR3 length is 15 residues. Looked up from germline, CDR1 is MDHEN and CDR2 is SYDVKM. The DNA for the CDR3 is TGTGCCAGCAGAGTGGGACAGACGTACACAGATACGCAGTATTTT. Protein: CASRVGQTYTDTQYF. The variable domain in full, completed from reference TRBV28 and TRBJ2-3, reads DVKVTQSSRYLVKRTGEKVFLECVQDMDHENMFWYRQDPGLGLRLIYFSYDVKMKEKGDIPEGYSVSREKKERFSLILESASTNQTSMYLCASRVGQTYTDTQYFGPGTRLTVL.

This clone was detected a few times. The genes are TRBV19 and TRBJ2-2; TRBD1 might be the D (5 bases). This CDR3 has 14 amino acids. The germline V gene encodes CDR1 LNHDA and CDR2 SQIVND (reference sequence). Trimming removed 10 bases from V and 0 bases from J, with 12 bases in between. CDR3 sequence: CATQTAANTGELFF. In nucleotides, the CDR3 is TGTGCCACCCAGACAGCCGCGAACACCGGGGAGCTGTTTTTT. The complete variable domain, with remaining parts taken from reference TRBV19 and TRBJ2-2, reads DGGITQSPKYLFRKEGQNVTLSCEQNLNHDAMYWYRQDPGQGLRLIYYSQIVNDFQKGDIAEGYSVSREKKESFPLTVTSAQKNPTAFYLCATQTAANTGELFFGEGSRLTVL.

The CDR3 spells CASSLAPTSGGADTQYF. The CDR3 DNA sequence: TGCGCCAGCAGCTTGGCCCCGACTAGCGGGGGGGCAGATACGCAGTATTTT. This rearrangement joins TRBV5-1 to TRBJ2-3; TRBD2 matches at 14 bases. The ends lost 0 bases at V and 4 bases at J; junction bases unmatched: 4. This CDR3 contains 17 residues. CDR1 and CDR2 (germline): SGHRS, YFSETQ.

This clone was seen only once. This chain connects TRBV28 to TRBJ1-6; weak D call: TRBD1 (6 bases). CDR3 length: 15 amino acids. The V gene's germline CDR1 is MDHEN and CDR2 SYDVKM. The ends were cut back, 5 bases at V and 6 bases at J, with 14 bases in the middle. CDR3 loop: CASSVGGGVNSPLHF. Written as DNA, the CDR3 is TGTGCCAGCAGTGTCGGAGGGGGGGTTAATTCACCCCTCCACTTT.

The chain employs TRBV30 and TRBJ1-5, with TRBD1 identical over 7 bases. Germline CDR1 GTSNPN, CDR2 SVGIG (reference sequence). J lost 12 bases, V lost 0 bases, and 11 bases had no gene match. The CDR3 is 14 amino acids. The CDR3 DNA is TGTGCCTGGAGTGTTCTGGGACAGCTGGAGGGCCAGCATTTT. It is translated as CAWSVLGQLEGQHF.

The chain is built from TRBV4-2 and TRBJ2-5, with TRBD2 as a possible D gene (5 bases). The J call may be wrong; the DNA end is better matched by TRBJ2-7. CDR1 LGHNA and CDR2 YNFKEQ come from the germline V gene. This CDR3 is 15 amino acids long. This CDR3 is CASSQGLTELDEQYF. In DNA form, the CDR3 reads TGTGCCAGCAGCCAAGGTTTGACGGAACTAGACGAGCAGTACTTC.

The chain combines TRBV6-5 with TRBJ1-5, with D unclear. Germline V CDR1 and CDR2: MNHEY, SVGAGI. Trimming removed 0 bases at V and 7 bases at J, with 7 bases between. The CDR3 spans 13 residues. As DNA, the CDR3 is TGTGCCAGCAGTTACTCGACTGGACAGCCCCAGCATTTT. As protein: CASSYSTGQPQHF.

This clone showed up just once. The rearrangement joins TRBV27 to TRBJ1-2; 8 nucleotides align to TRBD1. The J segment lost 8 bases and the V segment lost 4 bases, leaving 6 bases of the junction unmatched. The CDR3 is made up of 13 amino acids. Germline V gene sequence: CDR1 MNHEY, CDR2 SMNVEV (reference sequence). The CDR3 sequence is CASSYTGGDGYTF. The CDR3 coding sequence is TGTGCCAGCAGTTATACAGGGGGTGACGGCTACACCTTC.

This chain links TRBV7-3 with TRBJ2-6, with a tentative D call TRBD2 (7 bases). Germline-derived CDR1 and CDR2 are SGHTA and FQGTGA. V lost 4 bases to trimming and J lost 1 base, with 20 bases between them. The CDR3 is 19 residues long. The CDR3 loop is CASSSHGGGSLSGANVLTF. CDR3 nucleotides: TGTGCCAGCAGCTCCCATGGGGGCGGGAGCCTTTCTGGGGCCAACGTCCTGACTTTC.